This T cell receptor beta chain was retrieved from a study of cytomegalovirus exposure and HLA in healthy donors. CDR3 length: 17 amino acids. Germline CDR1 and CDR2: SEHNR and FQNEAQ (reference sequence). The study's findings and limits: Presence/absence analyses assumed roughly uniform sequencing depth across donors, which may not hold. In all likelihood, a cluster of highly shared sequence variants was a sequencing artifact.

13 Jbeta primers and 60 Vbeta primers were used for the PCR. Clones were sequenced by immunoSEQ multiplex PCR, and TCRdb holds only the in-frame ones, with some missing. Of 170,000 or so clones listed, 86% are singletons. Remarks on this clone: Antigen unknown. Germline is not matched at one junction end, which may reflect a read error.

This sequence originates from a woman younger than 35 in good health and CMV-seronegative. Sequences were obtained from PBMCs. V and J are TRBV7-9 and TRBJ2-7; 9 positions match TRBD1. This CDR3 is CASSSSPDRGRSHEQYF. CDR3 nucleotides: TGTGCCAGCAGCTCATCTCCGGACAGGGGCCGCTCCCACGAGCAGTACTTC.